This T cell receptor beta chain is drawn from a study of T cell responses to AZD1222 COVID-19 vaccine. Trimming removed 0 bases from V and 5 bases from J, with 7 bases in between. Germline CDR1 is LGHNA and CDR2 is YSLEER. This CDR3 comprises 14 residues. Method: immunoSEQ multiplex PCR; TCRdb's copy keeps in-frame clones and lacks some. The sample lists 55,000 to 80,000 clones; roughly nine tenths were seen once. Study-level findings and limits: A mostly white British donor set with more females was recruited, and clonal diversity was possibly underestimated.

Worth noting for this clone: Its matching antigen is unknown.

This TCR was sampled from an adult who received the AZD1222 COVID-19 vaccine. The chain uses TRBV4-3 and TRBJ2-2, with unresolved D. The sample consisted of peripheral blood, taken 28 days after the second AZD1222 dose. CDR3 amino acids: CASSQDIGTGELFF. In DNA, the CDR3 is TGCGCCAGCAGCCAAGATATCGGGACCGGGGAGCTGTTTTTT.